A selection of T cell receptor beta chains follows, all from one sample in a study of blood T cell repertoires in COVID-19. TCRdb keeps only in-frame clones here, not all; method: immunoSEQ multiplex PCR. The repertoire includes 200,000 or so clones, approximately 85% of them detected once, and around 3.3% sits in the top ten. Input material: peripheral blood. Every receptor here comes from a man aged 55 to 70 with acute or convalescent COVID-19. The CDR3 runs from the conserved cysteine through the conserved F or W. The D gene is left open where the match is weak. The size field is filled for only some rows; it gives once, few, many or a size class.

>-|TRBV2|TRBJ1-4|-
TGTGCCAGCAGTGACGGGGGAAACGAAAAACTGTTTTTT
CASSDGGNEKLFF
>-|TRBV9|TRBJ2-2|once
TGTGCCAGCAGCGGGACAGTTTTGAACACCGGGGAGCTGTTTTTT
CASSGTVLNTGELFF
>TRBD2|TRBV19|TRBJ2-5|-
TGTGCCAGTAGTATATACGGCGGGAGGGGGGAGACCCAGTACTTC
CASSIYGGRGETQYF
>-|TRBV5-1|TRBJ2-1|few
TGCGCCAGCAGTTTAGCAAACAGGGAGCGTGATGAGCAGTTCTTC
CASSLANRERDEQFF
>TRBD1|TRBV24-1|TRBJ2-7|-
TGTGCCACCAGTGATCGGGACAGATACTACGAGCAGTACTTC
CATSDRDRYYEQYF
>-|TRBV27|TRBJ1-6|-
TGTGCCAGCAGTATATACCCCGGACAGTCGATCTATTCACCCCTCCACTTT
CASSIYPGQSIYSPLHF
>TRBD2|TRBV5-1|TRBJ2-1|-
TGCGCCAGCAGCTTGTCAGGGACTAGCGGGCTCAATGAGCAGTTCTTC
CASSLSGTSGLNEQFF
>TRBD1|TRBV29-1|TRBJ2-5|once
TGCAGCGCCAGGGACAGGGAACGGGAGACCCAGTACTTC
CSARDRERETQYF
>TRBD1|TRBV28|TRBJ1-1|once
TGTGCCACCAACCGACAGGGCAACACTGAAGCTTTCTTT
CATNRQGNTEAFF
>TRBD1|TRBV5-6|TRBJ2-7|-
TGTGCCAGCAGCTTACAGGGGATCTTCGGGCAGTACTTC
CASSLQGIFGQYF
>-|TRBV19|TRBJ1-5|-
TGTGCCAGTAGGGGCCTTCGACATAGCAATCAGCCCCAGCATTTT
CASRGLRHSNQPQHF
>TRBD1|TRBV2|TRBJ2-2|-
TGTGCCAGCACACAGGGACAGGGGGCCGCCGGGGAGCTGTTTTTT
CASTQGQGAAGELFF
>TRBD2|TRBV7-9|TRBJ2-5|-
TGTGCCAGCAGCGCTACTAGCGGGAGGGCCGGAGAGACCCAGTACTTC
CASSATSGRAGETQYF
>TRBD2|TRBV9|TRBJ2-7|once
TGTGCCAGCAGCGTCTCCCCACGGGGCGGGAGGTACGAGCAGTACTTC
CASSVSPRGGRYEQYF
>TRBD1|TRBV2|TRBJ1-2|-
TGTGCCAGCAGAGCCCCCTGGTTACAGGGGGCTTACGGTGGCTACACCTTC
CASRAPWLQGAYGGYTF
>TRBD1|TRBV4-1|TRBJ1-4|once
TGCGCCAGCAGCTCCGGACAGGGCGGTGAAAAACTGTTTTTT
CASSSGQGGEKLFF
>-|TRBV5-4|TRBJ2-1|-
TGTGCCAGCAGCTTGGGTAGCGCTGAGCAGTTCTTC
CASSLGSAEQFF
>-|TRBV7-9|TRBJ2-7|-
TGTGCCAGCAGCTCGTTCCGAGGGACCTACGAGCAGTACTTC
CASSSFRGTYEQYF
>-|TRBV18|TRBJ1-4|-
TGTGCCAGCTCACCACCCAGTGACAGTAATGAAAAACTGTTTTTT
CASSPPSDSNEKLFF
>-|TRBV28|TRBJ1-6|-
TGTGCCAGCAGTTTATCAGGGGTCCCATATAATTCACCCCTCCACTTT
CASSLSGVPYNSPLHF
>-|TRBV5-1|TRBJ2-1|-
TGCGCCAGCAGCTTGGTTGGTAGCTCCTACAATGAGCAGTTCTTC
CASSLVGSSYNEQFF
>-|TRBV7-2|TRBJ1-1|-
TGTGCCAGCAGCTTTCCGGGATGGAGGAACACTGAAGCTTTCTTT
CASSFPGWRNTEAFF
>-|TRBV7-6|TRBJ1-4|-
TGTGCCAGCAGCTCACCGGGACACACTAATGAAAAACTGTTTTTT
CASSSPGHTNEKLFF
>-|TRBV6-6|TRBJ2-7|-
TGTGCCAGCAGCACTAGCTACGAGCAGTACTTC
CASSTSYEQYF
>TRBD2|TRBV4-1|TRBJ2-7|-
TGCGCCAGCAGCCAAGGACTAGCGGGAGGCTACGAGCAGTACTTC
CASSQGLAGGYEQYF
>TRBD2|TRBV3-1/TRBV3-2|TRBJ2-2|-
TGTGCCAGCAGACTTACTAGCGGTAACACCGGGGAGCTGTTTTTT
CASRLTSGNTGELFF
>-|TRBV9|TRBJ2-2|-
TGTGCCAGCAGCGGGGCTAGCTCGACCGGGGAGCTGTTTTTT
CASSGASSTGELFF
>TRBD2|TRBV18|TRBJ2-3|-
TGTGCCAGCTCACCCGGCCGGGTAGCGGGAGATACGCAGTATTTT
CASSPGRVAGDTQYF
>TRBD2|TRBV11-3|TRBJ2-2|-
TGTGCCAGCAGCCCCGAAGGACTAGCGGGAGATACCGGGGAGCTGTTTTTT
CASSPEGLAGDTGELFF
>TRBD1|TRBV28|TRBJ1-6|-
TGTGCCAGCAGTTTACCGACAGGGGGCGATTCACCCCTCCACTTT
CASSLPTGGDSPLHF
>TRBD1|TRBV7-9|TRBJ2-1|-
TGTGCCAGCAGCTTAGGTGAGGGGGCCAAATACAATGAGCAGTTCTTC
CASSLGEGAKYNEQFF
>TRBD2|TRBV6-6|TRBJ2-2|-
TGTGCCAGCAGTCCCGTAGCGGGAGGGAACACCGGGGAGCTGTTTTTT
CASSPVAGGNTGELFF
>-|TRBV20-1|TRBJ1-2|-
TGCAGTGCTAGTAATAGCGAGCGGGGAGGGGGCTATGGCTACACCTTC
CSASNSERGGGYGYTF
>TRBD1|TRBV28|TRBJ2-7|-
TGTGCCAGCAGTTGGGCCGGTGGACAGGCCTACGAGCAGTACTTC
CASSWAGGQAYEQYF
>TRBD2|TRBV18|TRBJ2-7|-
TGTGCCAGCTCACCAGCGGGACTAGCGAACCACGAGCAGTACTTC
CASSPAGLANHEQYF
>-|TRBV9|TRBJ2-1|once
TGTGCCAGCAGCGTAGGAGACATAAGCTACAATGAGCAGTTCTTC
CASSVGDISYNEQFF
>TRBD1|TRBV10-3|TRBJ1-2|-
TGTGCCATCAGTGGGGACAGGGGCTATGGCTACACCTTC
CAISGDRGYGYTF
>TRBD1|TRBV6-5|TRBJ2-4|-
TGTGCCAGCGGGCAACAGGGGGCGGCCAAAAACATTCAGTACTTC
CASGQQGAAKNIQYF
>-|TRBV28|TRBJ2-1|-
TGTGCCAGCACCCCACGGAGCAATGAGCAGTTCTTC
CASTPRSNEQFF
>-|TRBV9|TRBJ2-5|-
TGTGCCAGCAGCGTTATTAGCCAAGAGACCCAGTACTTC
CASSVISQETQYF
>-|TRBV6-2/TRBV6-3|TRBJ1-5|-
TGTGCCAGCAGTTACGACAGGCCTAGCAATCAGCCCCAGCATTTT
CASSYDRPSNQPQHF
>-|TRBV18|TRBJ2-6|once
TGTGCCAGCTCATCATACATCTCTGGGGCCAACGTCCTGACTTTC
CASSSYISGANVLTF
>-|TRBV9|TRBJ1-1|-
TGTGCCAGCAGCCCTCAGACAGGGAACACTGAAGCTTTCTTT
CASSPQTGNTEAFF
>-|TRBV27|TRBJ1-6|-
TGTGCCAGCAGCAAGGGGGTTCACTATAATTCACCCCTCCACTTT
CASSKGVHYNSPLHF
>-|TRBV6-6|TRBJ1-5|-
TGTGCCAGCAGACACGAACGTAGCAATCAGCCCCAGCATTTT
CASRHERSNQPQHF
>-|TRBV19|TRBJ2-2|-
TGTGCCAGTAGTATCCTCAGCGGTAACACCGGGGAGCTGTTTTTT
CASSILSGNTGELFF
>-|TRBV7-9|TRBJ1-2|-
TGTGCCAGCAGCTTAGTTCAGGGGAGTAACTATGGCTACACCTTC
CASSLVQGSNYGYTF
>-|TRBV21-1|TRBJ2-7|-
TGTGCCAGCAGCACGGGACTAGCGGGACCTTCCTACGAGCAGTACTTC
CASSTGLAGPSYEQYF
>TRBD1|TRBV5-5|TRBJ2-7|-
TGTGCCAGCAGAGAGACAGGGGTAAGGTCCTACGAGCAGTACTTC
CASRETGVRSYEQYF
>-|TRBV28|TRBJ2-1|-
TGTGCCAGCAGTTTTCTAGCGTACCCCTCCTACAATGAGCAGTTCTTC
CASSFLAYPSYNEQFF
>-|TRBV11-2|TRBJ2-3|-
TGTGCGGCGACGGATGTCCAGCGGGCGAGCACAGATACGCAGTATTTT
CAATDVQRASTDTQYF
>-|TRBV5-1|TRBJ1-1|-
TGCGCCAGCAGCGTGGAGCTGAACACTGAAGCTTTCTTT
CASSVELNTEAFF
>TRBD2|TRBV5-1|TRBJ2-3|-
TGCGCCAGCAGCCTCGGACTAGCGGGAGGGCCCCCGCCAGATACGCAGTATTTT
CASSLGLAGGPPPDTQYF
>TRBD2|TRBV5-4|TRBJ2-2|-
TGTGCCAGCAGCTTCCGCGGGAGGGGACACACCGGGGAGCTGTTTTTT
CASSFRGRGHTGELFF
>-|TRBV9|TRBJ2-2|-
TGTGCCAGCAGCGTAGCACAGACGAACACCGGGGAGCTGTTTTTT
CASSVAQTNTGELFF
>-|TRBV6-5|TRBJ2-1|-
TGTGCCAGTCTGGGGCTTGCGTCGGGTCGGGAGCAGTTCTTC
CASLGLASGREQFF
>-|TRBV7-9|TRBJ1-5|-
TGTGCCAGCAGCTTAGAGAGTCCCTATAGCAATCAGCCCCAGCATTTT
CASSLESPYSNQPQHF
>TRBD2|TRBV19|TRBJ2-5|-
TGTGCCAGTTCTGCAGCGGGAGGCCCCTCAGAGACCCAGTACTTC
CASSAAGGPSETQYF
>TRBD2|TRBV6-2/TRBV6-3|TRBJ2-1|-
TGTGCCAGCAGTCGTGGGGGCACGACTAGCGGAACTTACAATGAGCAGTTCTTC
CASSRGGTTSGTYNEQFF
>-|TRBV13|TRBJ2-5|-
TGTGCCAGCGCCAAAATGGAGGGGACCCAGTACTTC
CASAKMEGTQYF